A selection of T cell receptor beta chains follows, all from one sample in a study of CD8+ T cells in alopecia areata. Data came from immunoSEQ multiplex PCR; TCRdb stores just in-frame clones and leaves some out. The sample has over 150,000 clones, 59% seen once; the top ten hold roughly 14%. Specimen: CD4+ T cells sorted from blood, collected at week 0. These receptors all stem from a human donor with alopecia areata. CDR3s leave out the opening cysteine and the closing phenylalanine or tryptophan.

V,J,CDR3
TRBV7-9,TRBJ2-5,ASSFYPRARETQY
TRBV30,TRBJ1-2,AWGRQSGGYT
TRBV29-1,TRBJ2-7,SVSRRLADSYEQY
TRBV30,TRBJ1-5,AWNVGQGRQPQH
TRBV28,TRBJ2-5,ASSPSGGQETQY
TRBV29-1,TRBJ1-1,SVEIGRGRTNTEAF
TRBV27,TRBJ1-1,ASSRPDTEAF
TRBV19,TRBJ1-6,ASSDGTGDSPLH
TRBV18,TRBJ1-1,ASSPNSLRGGEAF
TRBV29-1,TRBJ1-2,SVDSGYT
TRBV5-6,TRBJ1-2,ASSLPGGFTYGYT
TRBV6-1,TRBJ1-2,ASSPDRDGYT
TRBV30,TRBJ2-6,AWNTIGANVLT
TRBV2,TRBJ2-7,ASREGSYEQY
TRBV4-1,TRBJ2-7,ASSQDSFGEQY
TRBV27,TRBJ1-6,ASSLRENSPLH
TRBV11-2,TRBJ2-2,ASSLDPRNTGELF
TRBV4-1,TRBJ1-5,ASSQGRQPNQPQH
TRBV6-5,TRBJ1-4,ASSTYRDGPVSLF
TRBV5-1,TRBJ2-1,ASSLRDGSYNEQF
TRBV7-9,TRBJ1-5,ASSSDYSNQPQH
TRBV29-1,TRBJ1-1,SVSRRDGEAF
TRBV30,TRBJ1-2,AWSPQGGGYT
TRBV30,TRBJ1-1,AWSEGRASVGTEAF
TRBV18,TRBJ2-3,ASSQTDTQY